Below, one TCR beta chain is given with its context. Its antigen is unidentified. The donors were in the approximately 120-subject validation cohort, distinct from the 666-subject first cohort. These data are taken from a study of cytomegalovirus exposure and HLA in healthy donors. Study-level results: Among TCR sequences, most were rare, though some public TCRs appeared in many donors. Specificity of three CMV-associated chains for CMV antigens was verified in vitro. Investigators reported 150 to 200 TCR beta chains as tied to cytomegalovirus.

Only in-frame clones appear in the TCRdb table, and some are missing; sequencing was by immunoSEQ multiplex PCR. In the table there are approximately 76,000 clones, 94% of which are singletons. Germline-derived CDR1 and CDR2 are MDHEN and SYDVKM. CDR3 length equals 17 residues. Trimming took off 1 base at V and 1 base at J, with 14 bases between the two ends. The sequenced material came from PBMCs. The clonotype was recovered from a woman between 18 and 30 years old in good health and CMV-seropositive. This chain links TRBV28 with TRBJ1-5, with a tentative D call TRBD1 (5 bases). The CDR3 coding sequence is TGTGCCAGCAGTTTATTGGGTGGGGGGTCGAGCAATCAGCCCCAGCATTTT. It yields the protein CASSLLGGGSSNQPQHF.